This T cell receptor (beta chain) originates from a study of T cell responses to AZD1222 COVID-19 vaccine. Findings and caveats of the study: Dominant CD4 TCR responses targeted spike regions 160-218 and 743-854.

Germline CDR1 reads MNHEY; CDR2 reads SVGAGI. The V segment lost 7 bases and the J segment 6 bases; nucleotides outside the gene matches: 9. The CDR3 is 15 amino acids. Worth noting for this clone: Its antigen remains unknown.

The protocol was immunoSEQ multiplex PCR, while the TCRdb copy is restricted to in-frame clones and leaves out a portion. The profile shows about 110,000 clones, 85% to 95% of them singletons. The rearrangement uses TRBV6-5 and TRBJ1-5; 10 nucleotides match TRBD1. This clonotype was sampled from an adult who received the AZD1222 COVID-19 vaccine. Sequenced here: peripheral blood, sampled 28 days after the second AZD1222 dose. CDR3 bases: TGTGCCAGCAACCGGGACAGGGGAAGGAGTCAGCCCCAGCATTTT. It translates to CASNRDRGRSQPQHF.